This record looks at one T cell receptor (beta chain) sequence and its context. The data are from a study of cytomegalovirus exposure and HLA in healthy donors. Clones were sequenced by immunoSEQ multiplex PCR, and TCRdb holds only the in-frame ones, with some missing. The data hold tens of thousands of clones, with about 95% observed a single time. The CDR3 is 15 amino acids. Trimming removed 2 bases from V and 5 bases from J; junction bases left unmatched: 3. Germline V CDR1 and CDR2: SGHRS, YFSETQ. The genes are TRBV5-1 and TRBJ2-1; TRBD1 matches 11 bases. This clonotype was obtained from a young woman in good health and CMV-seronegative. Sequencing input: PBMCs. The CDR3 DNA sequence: TGCGCCAGCAGCTTAGGACAGGGGGCAGACAATGAGCAGTTCTTC. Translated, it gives CASSLGQGADNEQFF.